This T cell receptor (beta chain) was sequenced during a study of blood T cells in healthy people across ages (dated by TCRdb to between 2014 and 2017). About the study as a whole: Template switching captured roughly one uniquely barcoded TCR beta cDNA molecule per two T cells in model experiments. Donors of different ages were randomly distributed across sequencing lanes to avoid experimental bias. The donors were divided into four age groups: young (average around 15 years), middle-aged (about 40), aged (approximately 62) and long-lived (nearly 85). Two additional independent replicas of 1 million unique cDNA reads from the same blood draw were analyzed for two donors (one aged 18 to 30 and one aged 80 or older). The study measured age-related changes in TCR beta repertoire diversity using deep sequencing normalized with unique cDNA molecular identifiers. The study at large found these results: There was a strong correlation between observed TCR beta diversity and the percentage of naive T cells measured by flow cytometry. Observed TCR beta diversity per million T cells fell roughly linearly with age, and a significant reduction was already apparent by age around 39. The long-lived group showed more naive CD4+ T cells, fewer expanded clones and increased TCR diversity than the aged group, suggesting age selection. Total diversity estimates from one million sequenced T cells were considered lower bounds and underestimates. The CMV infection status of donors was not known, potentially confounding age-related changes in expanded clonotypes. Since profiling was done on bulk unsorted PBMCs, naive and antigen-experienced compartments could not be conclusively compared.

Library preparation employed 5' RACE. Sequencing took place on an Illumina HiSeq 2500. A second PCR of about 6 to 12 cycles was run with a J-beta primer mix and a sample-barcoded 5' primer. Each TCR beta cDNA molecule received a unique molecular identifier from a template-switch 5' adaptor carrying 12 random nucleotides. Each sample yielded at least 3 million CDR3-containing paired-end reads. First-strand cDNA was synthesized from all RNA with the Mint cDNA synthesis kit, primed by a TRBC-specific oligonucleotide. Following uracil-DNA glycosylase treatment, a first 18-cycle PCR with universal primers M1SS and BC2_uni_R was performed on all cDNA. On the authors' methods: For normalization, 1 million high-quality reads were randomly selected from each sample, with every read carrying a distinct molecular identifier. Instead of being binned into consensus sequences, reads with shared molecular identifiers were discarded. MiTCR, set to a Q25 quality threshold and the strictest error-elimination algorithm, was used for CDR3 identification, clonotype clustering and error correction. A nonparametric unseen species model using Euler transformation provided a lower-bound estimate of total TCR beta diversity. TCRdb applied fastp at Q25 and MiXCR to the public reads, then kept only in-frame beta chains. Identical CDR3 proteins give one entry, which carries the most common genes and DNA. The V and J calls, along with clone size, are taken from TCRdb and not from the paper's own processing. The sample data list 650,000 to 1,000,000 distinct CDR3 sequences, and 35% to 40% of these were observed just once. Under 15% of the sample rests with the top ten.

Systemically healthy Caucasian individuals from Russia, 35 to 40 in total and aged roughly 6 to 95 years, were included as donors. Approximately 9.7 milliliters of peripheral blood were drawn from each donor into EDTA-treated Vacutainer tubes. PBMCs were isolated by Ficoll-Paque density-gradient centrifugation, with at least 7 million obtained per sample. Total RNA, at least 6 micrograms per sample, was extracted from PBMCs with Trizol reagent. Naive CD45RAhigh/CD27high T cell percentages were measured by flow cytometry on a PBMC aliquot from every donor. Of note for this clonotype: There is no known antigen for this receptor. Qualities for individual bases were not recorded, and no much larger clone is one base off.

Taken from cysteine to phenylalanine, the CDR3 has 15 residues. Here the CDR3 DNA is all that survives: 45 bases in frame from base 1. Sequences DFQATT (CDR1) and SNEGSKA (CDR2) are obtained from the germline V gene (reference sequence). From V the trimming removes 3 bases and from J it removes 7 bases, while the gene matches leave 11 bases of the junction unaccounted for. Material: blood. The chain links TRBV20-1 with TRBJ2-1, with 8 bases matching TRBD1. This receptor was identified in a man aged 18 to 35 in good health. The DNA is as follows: TGCAGTGCTAGGGGGGGACAGGTAGCCGAAAATGAGCAGTTCTTC. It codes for CSARGGQVAENEQFF.